This T cell receptor (beta chain) came from a study of T cells in Graves' hyperthyroidism and ophthalmopathy. This clonotype was picked up many times. The CDR3 sequence is 14 residues long. CDR1 is LGHDT and CDR2 is YNNKEL in the germline V gene (reference sequence). Trimming stripped 4 bases from V and 5 bases from J, with 14 bases between. RNA transcripts gave rise to amplified TCR beta CDR3 regions. HTBI primers were used for first-round RT-PCR of the TCR CDR3. TCRdb itself ran the multiplex PCR reads through MiXCR, one entry per CDR3 protein. Of some 560,000 distinct CDR3 sequences in the sample, 14% were seen once.

Source material: blood. This clonotype originated in a woman in her forties with Graves' hyperthyroidism. The rearrangement uses TRBV3-1 and TRBJ2-5, with D maybe TRBD2 (6 bases). The CDR3 reads CASSLRERRETQYF. The CDR3 DNA is TGTGCCAGCAGCCTTCGGGAGAGGAGGGAGACCCAGTACTTC.